What follows is one TCR beta chain and its context. The antigen this receptor binds is unknown. Within one base of it there is no much larger clone, and no base qualities were kept. For sequencing, an Illumina HiSeq 1500 was employed. TCRdb reran the public reads through fastp at Q25 and MiXCR, keeping productive beta chains. A single entry per CDR3 protein holds the most common genes and DNA from its merged rows. The sample contains about 260,000 distinct CDR3 sequences, roughly an eighth of them found a single time. The ten largest clones take up 7.5% to 10% of the sample. For CDR1 and CDR2, the germline V gene lists KGHSH and LQKENI. The CDR3 has 15 amino acids, counting the end cysteine and phenylalanine. The kept DNA is CDR3 alone, 45 bases in frame from the first base. For this chain, trimming is 0 bases at the V end and 6 bases at the J end, and the number of junction bases without a gene match is 2.

This sample is drawn from a study of T cell repertoires in cytomegalovirus infection (dated by TCRdb to 2018 to 2020). Context from the whole study: The HLA type of each donor mattered for the analysis, because public TCR beta signatures pointed to carriage of CMV infection along with the matching HLA type.

What the study reported, not specific to this receptor: Cumulative frequency of public TCR beta family members discriminated carriers of CMV infection plus the relevant HLA type in this cohort and an independent approximately 350-donor cohort. In the ex vivo response, HLA-C-restricted CMV-specific TCR beta clonotypes were dominant, and in two of eight donors the single most frequent clonotype came from this HLA-C-restricted group.

Sequencing was carried out using PBMCs. The sequence joins TRBV18 to TRBJ2-1, and 10 junction bases match TRBD1. The receptor's source is a human donor in good health (CMV status not recorded). Some clones in this sample may be carry-over from other donors' samples. The DNA is as follows: TGTGCCAGCTCACCACCGGGACAGGGGTTCAATGAGCAGTTCTTC. It encodes CASSPPGQGFNEQFF.